The T cell receptor beta chain under discussion was sequenced for a study of type 1 regulatory T cells. At the level of the study: An in vitro protocol generated T-allo10, a Tr1-enriched, alloantigen-specific CD4 T cell product.

Remarks on this clonotype: Antigen: not known.

TCRdb re-called the reads through MiXCR, storing one row per CDR3 protein. Here the sample spans about 23,000 distinct CDR3 sequences, roughly half being singletons. Germline V lookup: CDR1 SGHVS, CDR2 FQNEAQ. V was clipped by 1 base and J by 5 bases; unmatched bases: 23. The CDR3 loop spans 21 amino acids. This receptor was identified in a human donor in good health. The rearrangement joins TRBV7-8 to TRBJ2-5, with 9 bases that match TRBD2. The specimen sequenced was cultured T cells, either the whole culture or a sorted T cell fraction (not recorded which). This CDR3 reads CASSLGSVTLWGLAEAETQYF. The CDR3, as DNA: TGTGCCAGCAGCTTAGGTAGTGTAACATTGTGGGGACTAGCTGAAGCGGAGACCCAGTACTTC.